A selection of T cell receptor beta chains follows, all from one sample in a study of TIL therapy for anti-PD-1-resistant metastatic lung cancer. Some clones are missing from TCRdb's copy, which holds only in-frame ones; the method was immunoSEQ multiplex PCR. In the table there are 20,000 to 25,000 clones, 60% to 85% of which are singletons. The material sequenced was blood, taken at baseline. Receptors were obtained from a person aged 25 to 85 with non-small cell lung cancer. CDR3s leave out the opening cysteine and the closing phenylalanine or tryptophan. The D gene is left open where the match is weak. Some rows mark clone size as missing; the rest say once, few, many or name a class of expanded clone.

d_gene: NA; v_gene: TRBV19; abundance: NA; CDR3aa: ASSILGGGTDTQY
d_gene: TRBD2; v_gene: TRBV6-5; abundance: NA; CDR3aa: ASSYLAGGGGTQY
d_gene: TRBD2; v_gene: TRBV11-3; abundance: NA; CDR3aa: ASSFGTSGGTDTQY
d_gene: TRBD2; v_gene: TRBV2; abundance: NA; CDR3aa: ASSLAGGLRARNEQF
d_gene: NA; v_gene: TRBV6-1; abundance: NA; CDR3aa: ASSDSSEPYNEQF
d_gene: TRBD2; v_gene: TRBV5-1; abundance: few; CDR3aa: ASSSGLAGTYEQY
d_gene: NA; v_gene: TRBV30; abundance: NA; CDR3aa: AWSVSISVSSPLH
d_gene: NA; v_gene: TRBV27; abundance: NA; CDR3aa: ASSWLPGLNTEAF
d_gene: NA; v_gene: TRBV28; abundance: NA; CDR3aa: ASRGTGVDTQY
d_gene: TRBD2; v_gene: TRBV9; abundance: NA; CDR3aa: ASSVGLAGGETQY
d_gene: NA; v_gene: TRBV5-6; abundance: NA; CDR3aa: ASSPPILASNYGYT
d_gene: TRBD1; v_gene: TRBV9; abundance: NA; CDR3aa: ASSGRGETSPLH
d_gene: NA; v_gene: TRBV7-9; abundance: NA; CDR3aa: ASSSLREIQETQY
d_gene: NA; v_gene: TRBV2; abundance: NA; CDR3aa: ASSGEYNEQF
d_gene: NA; v_gene: TRBV6-5; abundance: NA; CDR3aa: ASSSTAGTQY
d_gene: TRBD2; v_gene: TRBV7-7; abundance: NA; CDR3aa: ASSPGTSGAYNEQF
d_gene: TRBD1; v_gene: TRBV5-1; abundance: NA; CDR3aa: ASSFGTGRGAEAF